This T cell receptor beta chain was recorded in a study of metastatic and nonmetastatic thyroid tumors. Whole-study context: Malignant thyroid and benign thyroid patients provided blood and tumor or nodule tissue whose repertoires were compared.

Whole-study results and caveats: TCR beta diversity was reportedly significantly higher in malignant thyroid tumors than benign nodules, in blood and tumor.

Germline CDR1 reads SGHNT; CDR2 reads YYREEE (reference sequence). V dropped 1 base and J dropped 5; count of bases not matched to a gene: 2. The CDR3 has 14 amino acids. How the authors handled the data: Clinicopathological groups supplied CDR3 differences that were used to build a distant-metastasis classifier for papillary thyroid cancer. TCRdb called clones again from the PCR reads with MiXCR. The V and J calls here are based on TCRdb, not the publication. The sample has around 26,000 clones, 15% seen once; the top ten hold more than 3%. The table lists this clone with a few counts. As yet, its antigen is unknown. Patients underwent thyroid surgery, and none had received any treatment before it.

The sample taken for sequencing was blood. The receptor was isolated from a female donor with papillary thyroid cancer or a benign thyroid nodule (not recorded which). Some clones in this sample may be carry-over from other donors' samples. The chain recombines TRBV5-4 with TRBJ2-3; 9 nucleotides agree with TRBD1. In nucleotides, the CDR3 is TGTGCCAGCAGCTTGAAGACAGGGGGAGATACGCAGTATTTT. Its protein product is CASSLKTGGDTQYF.